The 4 T cell receptor beta chains below come from one sample, sequenced in a study of CD8 T cells in Susac syndrome. The RNA input was about 0.45 to 1 ug, and it was reverse transcribed with random hexamers. TCRdb re-called the immunoSEQ multiplex PCR reads with MiXCR, one entry per CDR3 protein. The sample has 20,000 or so distinct CDR3 sequences, 95% seen once; the top ten hold over 0.2%. The specimen was CD8+ T cells from PBMCs. These receptors were collected from a human donor in good health.

The rearrangement uses TRBV4-3 and TRBJ2-1, with D maybe TRBD2 (5 bases). Germline lookup yields CDR1 LGHNA and CDR2 YSLEER. The CDR3 is 18 residues long. Trimming took off 0 bases at V and 0 bases at J, with 15 bases between the two ends. The CDR3 DNA follows: TGCGCCAGCAGCCAAGACCGCCTAGCAAAACGCTCCTACAATGAGCAGTTCTTC. This gives the protein CASSQDRLAKRSYNEQFF.

The chain joins TRBV4-1 to TRBJ2-2; 9 nucleotides align to TRBD1. Trimming cost V 4 bases and J 5 bases; bases outside gene matches: 2. The CDR3 extends over 14 amino acids. Germline V lookup: CDR1 MGHRA, CDR2 YSYEKL. DNA of the CDR3: TGCGCCAGCAGCCGGGACAGGGTGACCGGGGAGCTGTTTTTT. Protein sequence: CASSRDRVTGELFF.

The chain is built from TRBV28 and TRBJ1-4; no clear D. The V end was cut by 3 bases, the J end by 5 bases, with 10 bases between. Germline V lookup: CDR1 MDHEN, CDR2 SYDVKM. The length of the CDR3 is 14 residues. The CDR3 protein is CASSFRLENEKLFF. The DNA of the CDR3 is TGTGCCAGCAGTTTTCGACTGGAAAATGAAAAACTGTTTTTT.

The chain uses TRBV28 and TRBJ2-1, with TRBD2 identical over 10 bases. The CDR3 consists of 15 residues. Germline assignment: CDR1 MDHEN and CDR2 SYDVKM. V was clipped by 6 bases and J by 7 bases; unmatched bases: 9. The CDR3 spells CASSADLAGDNEQFF. The CDR3 DNA reads TGTGCCAGCAGCGCCGATCTAGCGGGAGATAATGAGCAGTTCTTC.